This passage covers 2 T cell receptor beta chains from one sample sequenced in a study of technical replicates of blood from a handful of donors (dated by TCRdb to the late 2010s). Receptor amplification or capture employed the immunoSEQ multiplex PCR assay. In TCRdb, the immuneACCESS table is reduced to in-frame sequences with V and J assigned. These tables do not hold every clone; where another copy was compared, an unresolved V gene accounts for under half, and the others remain unexplained. Across this sample there are approximately 81,000 clones, with about 81% seen only once. Clones ranked in the top ten supply approximately 4% of the sample. The sequenced material came from PBMCs. The receptors here all came from a human donor in good health. Some clones in this sample may be carry-over from other donors' samples.

This chain links TRBV5-6 with TRBJ1-6; no firm D call. The CDR3 runs to 16 residues. Germline V lookup: CDR1 SGHDT, CDR2 YYEEEE. V lost 4 bases and J 10 bases, leaving 21 bases between the germline ends. CDR3 in DNA: TGTGCCAGCAGCCCGTTGGGAGGCTCAAGAGGATCACCCCTCCACTTT. Translated, it gives CASSPLGGSRGSPLHF.

The V gene is TRBV11-2, the J gene TRBJ2-7, with 7 bases matching TRBD2. The length of the CDR3 is 14 residues. With V trimmed by 3 bases and J by 5 bases, 7 bases remained unmatched. Germline V gives CDR1 SGHAT, CDR2 FQNNGV. The DNA for the CDR3 is TGTGCCAGCAGCTTCGGCGGGAGCTATAACGAGCAGTACTTC. Translation: CASSFGGSYNEQYF.